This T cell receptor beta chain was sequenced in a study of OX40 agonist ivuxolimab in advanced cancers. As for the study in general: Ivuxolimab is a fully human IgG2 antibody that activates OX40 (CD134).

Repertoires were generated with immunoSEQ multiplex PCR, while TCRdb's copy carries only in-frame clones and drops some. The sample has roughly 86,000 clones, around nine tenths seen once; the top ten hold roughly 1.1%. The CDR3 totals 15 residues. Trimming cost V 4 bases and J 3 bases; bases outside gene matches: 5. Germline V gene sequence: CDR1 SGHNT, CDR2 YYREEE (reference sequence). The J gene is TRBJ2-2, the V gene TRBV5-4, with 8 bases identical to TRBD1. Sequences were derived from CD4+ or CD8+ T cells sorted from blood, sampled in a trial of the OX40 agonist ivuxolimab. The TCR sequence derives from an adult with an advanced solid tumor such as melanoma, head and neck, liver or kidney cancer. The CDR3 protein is CASSMDRAYTGELFF. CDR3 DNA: TGTGCCAGCAGCATGGACAGGGCCTACACCGGGGAGCTGTTTTTT.